One sample yielded the 32 T cell receptor beta chains listed below, sequenced in a study of CD8 T cells in ankylosing spondylitis. Each CDR3 protein is one row after TCRdb ran MiXCR on the 5' RACE reads. This table has approximately 520,000 distinct CDR3 sequences, approximately 5% appearing once. Study conclusions and caveats: What seemed typical of ankylosing spondylitis blood was a TCR beta motif built from roughly eight highly homologous variants.

These receptors lack a known antigen. Material for sequencing was blood, either unsorted or a sorted T cell fraction (not recorded which). These receptors all stem from a male donor with ankylosing spondylitis.

This clonotype was seen repeatedly, ten times or more. The CDR3 is CASSHPADASTIYF. As DNA, the CDR3 is TGTGCCAGCAGTCACCCTGCAGACGCGAGCACCATATATTTT. This chain uses TRBV25-1 with TRBJ1-3; D not resolved. Germline V gives CDR1 MGHDK, CDR2 SYGVNS. Trimming took off 5 bases at V and 9 bases at J, with 17 bases between the two ends. The CDR3 runs to 14 residues.

The table lists this clonotype with many counts. The chain recombines TRBV20-1 with TRBJ1-1, with 7 bases lining up with TRBD1. This CDR3 spans 15 amino acids. Germline CDR1 DFQATT, CDR2 SNEGSKA (reference sequence). The V and J ends lost 6 bases and 1 base, in that order; junction bases with no gene match: 11. CDR3: CSAPKLGQTNTEAFF. The CDR3 nucleotides read TGCAGTGCCCCTAAGTTGGGACAGACGAACACTGAAGCTTTCTTT.

There are many counts of this clonotype. The chain is built from TRBV20-1 and TRBJ2-1; D might be TRBD2 (6 bases). Germline CDR1 DFQATT, CDR2 SNEGSKA (reference sequence). V was shortened by 5 bases and J by 1 base, with 12 bases between the two germline ends. This CDR3 has 14 residues. The CDR3, as DNA: TGCAGTGCTCGGCCGGGGGAATCCTACAATGAGCAGTTCTTC. It specifies CSARPGESYNEQFF.

This clonotype was counted ten times or more. The chain uses TRBV5-1 and TRBJ2-1; the D gene could be TRBD1 or TRBD2 (5 bases each). V was cut by 0 bases and J by 7 bases, with 8 bases left in between. The germline V gene encodes CDR1 SGHRS and CDR2 YFSETQ. This CDR3 contains 13 residues. CDR3 in amino acids: CASSLVWGNEQFF. The CDR3 DNA reads as TGCGCCAGCAGCTTGGTGTGGGGGAATGAGCAGTTCTTC.

This clonotype was seen at least ten times. The rearrangement uses TRBV7-2 and TRBJ2-7, with 8 bases lining up with TRBD2. CDR3 length: 20 amino acids. Germline V lookup: CDR1 SGHTA, CDR2 FQGNSA. Losses at the gene ends were 2 bases for V and 0 bases for J; bases not matched to a gene: 18. The CDR3 sequence is CASSLPGGTSWTGGSYEQYF. The DNA for the CDR3 is TGTGCCAGCAGCTTACCGGGCGGGACTAGTTGGACCGGAGGCTCCTACGAGCAGTACTTC.

This clonotype was seen ten or more times. The chain uses TRBV11-2 and TRBJ2-7; 12 bases agree with TRBD2. The CDR3 extends over 18 amino acids. Germline loops: CDR1 SGHAT, CDR2 FQNNGV. V was clipped by 5 bases and J by 0 bases; unmatched bases: 11. CDR3 sequence: CASSQTFRTSGNSYEQYF. DNA for the CDR3: TGTGCCAGCAGCCAAACGTTTCGGACTAGCGGGAACTCCTACGAGCAGTACTTC. Filled out from reference TRBV11-2 and TRBJ2-7, the complete variable domain reads EAGVAQSPRYKIIEKRQSVAFWCNPISGHATLYWYQQILGQGPKLLIQFQNNGVVDDSQLPKDRFSAERLKGVDSTLKIQPAKLEDSAVYLCASSQTFRTSGNSYEQYFGPGTRLTVT.

This clonotype showed up many times. This rearrangement joins TRBV12-3 or TRBV12-4 to TRBJ2-3, with D perhaps TRBD2 (5 bases). Trimming removed 8 bases at V and 7 bases at J, with 13 bases between. The CDR3 covers 12 residues. The CDR3 loop is CASSHSGNTQYF. The CDR3 DNA follows: TGTGCCAGCTCACACTCCGGGAATACGCAGTATTTT.

This clonotype was observed many times. The chain combines TRBV7-9 with TRBJ1-2; D is ambiguous. The CDR3 covers 15 residues. Germline CDR1 is SEHNR and CDR2 is FQNEAQ (reference sequence). V was cut by 3 bases and J by 4 bases, with 15 bases left in between. The chain's CDR3 is CASSFGLSFTYGYTF. In DNA, the CDR3 is TGTGCCAGCAGCTTCGGGCTATCGTTTACCTATGGCTACACCTTC.

This clonotype was counted at least ten times. The rearrangement links TRBV4-2 to TRBJ1-6; D not resolved. The ends were cut back, 4 bases at V and 13 bases at J, with 14 bases in the middle. Per germline, CDR1 LGHNA and CDR2 YNFKEQ. This CDR3 is built from 13 residues. CDR3 sequence: CASSPQAESPLHF. The DNA for the CDR3 is TGTGCCAGCAGCCCTCAGGCGGAGTCCCCCCTCCACTTT.

This clonotype occurred a few times. The chain couples TRBV9 to TRBJ2-2; tentatively, D is TRBD1 (6 bases). Germline lookup yields CDR1 SGDLS and CDR2 YYNGEE. Trimming cost V 1 base and J 2 bases, with 12 bases left between them. This CDR3 has 16 residues. Written as DNA, the CDR3 is TGTGCCAGCAGCGTATCAGGGGCTACTAACACCGGGGAGCTGTTTTTT. It yields the protein CASSVSGATNTGELFF.

The table lists this clonotype with many counts. The V gene is TRBV6-1, the J gene TRBJ2-2; 14 bases match TRBD2. Trimming removed 7 bases from V and 4 bases from J; junction bases left unmatched: 5. The length of the CDR3 is 16 residues. Germline CDR1 and CDR2: MNHNS and SASEGT. In nucleotides, the CDR3 is TGTGCCAGCACCCCGGGACTAGCGGGAGTCACCGGGGAGCTGTTTTTT. This sequence encodes CASTPGLAGVTGELFF.

This clonotype was recorded at least ten times. This chain links TRBV7-2 with TRBJ2-7; maybe TRBD2 (5 bases). This CDR3 region has 14 residues. Trimming pared 2 bases from V and 5 bases from J, leaving 13 bases between. Germline V gene lookup returns CDR1 SGHTA and CDR2 FQGNSA. The CDR3: CASSLRTQWHEQYF. The DNA of the CDR3 is TGTGCCAGCAGCTTAAGGACTCAATGGCACGAGCAGTACTTC.

At least ten counts were recorded for this clonotype. This chain uses TRBV29-1 with TRBJ1-1; tentative D call: TRBD1 (5 bases). CDR1 is SQVTM, CDR2 ANQGSEA, per germline. This CDR3 is built from 13 residues. V was pared by 4 bases and J by 1 base, with 10 bases between. The CDR3: CSVVGGENTEAFF. The CDR3 DNA follows: TGCAGCGTTGTAGGAGGGGAGAACACTGAAGCTTTCTTT. Looking up the rest from reference TRBV29-1 and TRBJ1-1 gives the full variable domain: SAVISQKPSRDICQRGTSLTIQCQVDSQVTMMFWYRQQPGQSLTLIATANQGSEATYESGFVIDKFPISRPNLTFSTLTVSNMSPEDSSIYLCSVVGGENTEAFFGQGTRLTVV.

This clonotype was seen ten or more times. The gene calls are TRBV9 and TRBJ2-3; D possibly corresponds to TRBD1 (6 bases). The germline CDR1 and CDR2 sequences are SGDLS and YYNGEE. The CDR3 runs 15 residues. V was pared by 3 bases and J by 2 bases, with 13 bases between. The CDR3 nucleotides are TGTGCCAGCAGCGGCCGGACAGCAAACACAGATACGCAGTATTTT. Protein product: CASSGRTANTDTQYF.

This clonotype was detected a few times. The chain couples TRBV12-3 or TRBV12-4 to TRBJ2-1; D is perhaps TRBD2 (6 bases). The germline V and J ends were trimmed by 0 bases and 9 bases, with 18 bases remaining between them. The CDR3 totals 16 residues. CDR3 region: CASSLALAGSFFEQFF. The CDR3 bases are TGTGCCAGCAGTTTAGCGCTGGCGGGGAGTTTTTTTGAGCAGTTCTTC.

This clonotype has at least ten counts. This rearrangement joins TRBV20-1 to TRBJ2-7; D may match TRBD1 or TRBD2 (5 bases each). V lost 2 bases, J lost 3 bases, and 14 bases lay in between. This CDR3 has 14 residues. Germline V gene sequence: CDR1 DFQATT, CDR2 SNEGSKA (reference sequence). CDR3: CSARRGATIYEQYF. The CDR3 coding sequence is TGCAGTGCTAGAAGAGGGGCGACTATCTACGAGCAGTACTTC.

This clonotype was seen repeatedly, ten times or more. The J gene is TRBJ2-5, the V gene TRBV4-1; 7 bases align to TRBD1. CDR1 and CDR2 (germline): MGHRA, YSYEKL. The CDR3 is made up of 16 amino acids. V shed 3 bases and J 4 bases; nucleotides not matched to a gene: 11. CDR3 nucleotide sequence: TGCGCCAGCAGCCAGGGTTTGACAGGGAGTAGAGAGACCCAGTACTTC. Its protein product is CASSQGLTGSRETQYF.

This clonotype was recorded at least ten times. The rearrangement uses TRBV20-1 and TRBJ1-5, with 7 nucleotides matching TRBD1. The J segment lost 6 bases and the V segment lost 6 bases, leaving 5 bases of the junction unmatched. Germline-derived CDR1 and CDR2 are DFQATT and SNEGSKA (reference sequence). The CDR3 is made up of 12 amino acids. CDR3 amino acids: CSARQGGQPQHF. CDR3 DNA: TGCAGTGCCAGACAGGGCGGTCAGCCCCAGCATTTT.

This chain joins TRBV2 and TRBJ2-5; no clear D gene. This CDR3 spans 15 amino acids. Looked up from germline, CDR1 is SNHLY and CDR2 is FYNNEI. V lost 7 bases, J lost 0 bases, and 15 bases lay in between. DNA for the CDR3: TGTGCCAGCATAGGACGGCGGACCCACCAAGAGACCCAGTACTTC. It encodes CASIGRRTHQETQYF.

This clonotype appeared a few times. The chain couples TRBV18 to TRBJ2-3, with D tentatively TRBD2 (5 bases). CDR3 size: 15 residues. Germline V gives CDR1 KGHSH, CDR2 LQKENI. Trimming left V 4 bases short and J 0 bases short, with 11 bases between. The CDR3 bases are TGTGCCAGCTCACGAGTAGCGTCTAGCACAGATACGCAGTATTTT. The encoded protein is CASSRVASSTDTQYF. The full variable domain, rest sourced from reference TRBV18 and TRBJ2-3, is NAGVMQNPRHLVRRRGQEARLRCSPMKGHSHVYWYRQLPEEGLKFMVYLQKENIIDESGMPKERFSAEFPKEGPSILRIQQVVRGDSAAYFCASSRVASSTDTQYFGPGTRLTVL.

Regarding this clonotype: A much larger clone differs by one base, so this may be a read error. This chain joins TRBV4-3 and TRBJ2-7, with 10 bases fitting TRBD1. In germline, CDR1 is LGHNA, CDR2 YSLEER. This CDR3 has 14 residues. CDR3 in DNA: TGCGACAGCAGTCCCGGGACAGGGGTGTCCGAGCAGTACTTC. It is translated as CDSSPGTGVSEQYF.

This chain joins TRBV19 and TRBJ2-7; tentatively, D is TRBD2 (5 bases). The CDR3 extends over 14 amino acids. The V end was cut by 3 bases, the J end by 3 bases, with 12 bases between. The germline CDR1 and CDR2 sequences are LNHDA and SQIVND (reference sequence). The CDR3 nucleotides read TGTGCCAGTAGTATGGTGGGAGAGATCTACGAGCAGTACTTC. It specifies CASSMVGEIYEQYF.

This clonotype has ten or more counts. The chain links TRBV5-1 to TRBJ2-7, with 7 bases fitting TRBD2. Germline V CDR1 and CDR2: SGHRS, YFSETQ. The CDR3 has 15 amino acids. V dropped 0 bases and J dropped 2; count of bases not matched to a gene: 5. The CDR3 DNA is TGCGCCAGCAGCTTGGTAGGCGGGGGTGCCTACGAGCAGTACTTC. Translating it yields CASSLVGGGAYEQYF.

The V call is TRBV18, the J call TRBJ2-2, with D maybe TRBD1 (5 bases). Looked up from germline, CDR1 is KGHSH and CDR2 is LQKENI. This CDR3 is 17 amino acids long. V was clipped by 6 bases and J by 0 bases, with 17 bases between them. The DNA of the CDR3 is TGTGCCAGCTCTCCCCCTAACCCAGGGCCGAACACCGGGGAGCTGTTTTTT. It translates to CASSPPNPGPNTGELFF.

The chain combines TRBV11-2 with TRBJ2-1; TRBD2 is a possible D gene (6 bases). V was cut by 8 bases and J by 4 bases, with 9 bases left in between. The CDR3 is made up of 12 amino acids. Looked up from germline, CDR1 is SGHAT and CDR2 is FQNNGV. The CDR3 reads CASGSGYNEQFF. Written as DNA, the CDR3 is TGTGCCAGCGGTAGCGGATACAATGAGCAGTTCTTC.

The chain employs TRBV7-9 and TRBJ2-4; TRBD1 is a possible D gene (6 bases). Germline values: CDR1 SEHNR, CDR2 FQNEAQ (reference sequence). CDR3 length equals 15 residues. V lost 5 bases and J lost 1, with 12 bases in between. CDR3 nucleotides: TGTGCCAGCAGCGTTACAGGGTTCGCCAAAAACATTCAGTACTTC. The encoded protein is CASSVTGFAKNIQYF.

The chain is built from TRBV28 and TRBJ1-3; D ambiguous. V was pared by 5 bases and J by 5 bases, with 16 bases between. The CDR3 extends over 15 amino acids. Looked up from germline, CDR1 is MDHEN and CDR2 is SYDVKM. The CDR3 reads CASSLPGSLRNTIYF. CDR3 DNA: TGTGCCAGCAGTCTTCCGGGATCCTTAAGAAACACCATATATTTT.

This clonotype was observed at least ten times. The chain uses TRBV20-1 and TRBJ2-7; D possibly corresponds to TRBD1 (7 bases). V dropped 1 base and J dropped 2 bases, with 12 bases sitting between them. CDR3 length: 14 amino acids. Germline CDR1 is DFQATT and CDR2 is SNEGSKA (reference sequence). CDR3 sequence reads: CSARGVRGAYEQYF. The CDR3, as DNA: TGCAGTGCTAGAGGGGTCAGGGGGGCCTACGAGCAGTACTTC.

This clonotype was seen repeatedly, ten times or more. The CDR3 nucleotides read TGTGCCAGCAGTTATGTTAGCGGAGTATTTGAGCAGTTCTTC. Translated, it gives CASSYVSGVFEQFF. V gene TRBV28 combines with J gene TRBJ2-1; perhaps TRBD2 as D (6 bases). The ends were cut back, 4 bases at V and 9 bases at J, with 16 bases in the middle. CDR3 length equals 14 residues. CDR1 MDHEN and CDR2 SYDVKM come from the germline V gene.

In its sample, this clonotype was seen many times. The chain carries TRBV6-2 or TRBV6-3 and TRBJ1-1; D gene uncertain. This CDR3 has 11 amino acids. V lost 1 base and J 7 bases, leaving 4 bases between the germline ends. Germline CDR1 reads MNHEY; CDR2 reads SVGEGT. CDR3 nucleotide sequence: TGTGCCAGCAGTTACTGGCGTGAAGCTTTCTTT. It codes for CASSYWREAFF.

This clonotype was picked up many times. The chain links TRBV28 to TRBJ2-7, with a weak D call TRBD2 (6 bases). Trimming stripped 3 bases from V and 3 bases from J, with 9 bases between. The CDR3 length is 13 residues. Germline V gives CDR1 MDHEN, CDR2 SYDVKM. In DNA form, the CDR3 reads TGTGCCAGCAGTTTGGAGGGCCACTACGAGCAGTACTTC. Its translation is CASSLEGHYEQYF.

There are many counts of this clonotype. V is TRBV6-5 and J is TRBJ1-5; 9 nucleotides agree with TRBD1. The germline V gene encodes CDR1 MNHEY and CDR2 SVGAGI. The junction had 11 bases not matched to a gene; V was cut back by 4 bases and J by 7 bases. This CDR3 has 16 amino acids. This chain's CDR3 is CASSSHPGQGDQPQHF. The CDR3 coding sequence is TGTGCCAGCAGTTCACATCCGGGACAGGGTGACCAGCCCCAGCATTTT.